These T cell receptor beta chains were read from a single sample in a study of control samples from healthy donors and cancer patients. The protocol was immunoSEQ multiplex PCR, while the TCRdb copy is restricted to in-frame clones and leaves out a portion. The repertoire holds 60,000 to 100,000 clones, with 70% to 90% as singletons. The sequenced material came from blood. These receptors came from a man in his forties or fifties in good health. Each CDR3 is given with its conserved first and last residue. A D gene is named only where the DNA matches it firmly. Not all rows give a size; the values are once, few, many and, for expanded clones, a class.

d_gene | j_gene | abundance | v_gene | CDR3nt | CDR3aa
TRBD1 | TRBJ1-2 | . | TRBV27 | TGTGCCAGCAGTTTATTTGGCCAGGGGGCAGGGTATGGCTACACCTTC | CASSLFGQGAGYGYTF
. | TRBJ1-5 | few | TRBV7-8 | TGTGCCAGCAGCTTGGGGCGGGGGGTGTATCAGCCCCAGCATTTT | CASSLGRGVYQPQHF
TRBD1 | TRBJ1-2 | . | TRBV9 | TGTGCCAGCAGCTCATTACAGGGGACCTATGGCTACACCTTC | CASSSLQGTYGYTF
. | TRBJ1-4 | . | TRBV5-1 | TGCGCCAGCAGCTTGAGCGTTTCTACAACTAATGAAAAACTGTTTTTT | CASSLSVSTTNEKLFF
. | TRBJ2-1 | . | TRBV11-2 | TGTGCCAGCAGCCCCACCGGGGGTAGGTATGAGCAGTTCTTC | CASSPTGGRYEQFF
. | TRBJ2-7 | . | TRBV4-1 | TGCGCCAGCAGCCAAGATGGGCTCTACGAGCAGTACTTC | CASSQDGLYEQYF
TRBD2 | TRBJ2-2 | once | TRBV12-5 | TGTGCTAGTGATTACTCCACTATTCCGGGACTAGGGGCCCCCGCCGGGGAGCTGTTTTTT | CASDYSTIPGLGAPAGELFF
TRBD2 | TRBJ2-5 | . | TRBV6-2/TRBV6-3 | TGTGCCAGCAGTCCCCCTAGCGGGGGCTTGGAGACCCAGTACTTC | CASSPPSGGLETQYF
. | TRBJ1-2 | . | TRBV21-1 | TGTGCCAGCAGCAAAGTTCTCCATGACACCCTGGATCCCTATGGCTACACCTTC | CASSKVLHDTLDPYGYTF
. | TRBJ2-6 | . | TRBV30 | TGTGCCTGGAGTGGGCCTTACGCCTCTGGGGCCAACGTCCTGACTTTC | CAWSGPYASGANVLTF
TRBD1 | TRBJ1-3 | . | TRBV7-8 | TGTGCCAGCAGCCTCAGGGGGAAAGGCTTCTCTGGAAACACCATATATTTT | CASSLRGKGFSGNTIYF
. | TRBJ2-5 | . | TRBV9 | TGTGCCAGCAGCGTAGGGTCTGGGGGGGCTGTTGAGACCCAGTACTTC | CASSVGSGGAVETQYF
TRBD1 | TRBJ2-2 | few | TRBV6-5 | TGTGCCAGCAGTTACTTACAGGGGGGCACCGGGGAGCTGTTTTTT | CASSYLQGGTGELFF
TRBD1 | TRBJ1-2 | . | TRBV14 | TGTGCCAGCCCAACAAACCAGACAGGGTATCATCCTAACTATGGCTACACCTTC | CASPTNQTGYHPNYGYTF
TRBD1 | TRBJ1-5 | once | TRBV18 | TGTACCAGCTCGCGAGACGGGACAGGGAACAATCAGCCCCAGCATTTT | CTSSRDGTGNNQPQHF
. | TRBJ1-3 | . | TRBV2 | TGTGCCAGCAGTGAGACGGTCTCTGGAAACACCATATATTTT | CASSETVSGNTIYF
TRBD1 | TRBJ1-2 | . | TRBV19 | TGTGCCAGCCACAGGGGGATCGGGAGTTCTCGAGGAAACTATGGCTACACCTTC | CASHRGIGSSRGNYGYTF
. | TRBJ2-2 | . | TRBV3-1/TRBV3-2 | TGTGCCAGCAACTCAAGACGGGGAAACATCGGGGAGCTGTTTTTT | CASNSRRGNIGELFF